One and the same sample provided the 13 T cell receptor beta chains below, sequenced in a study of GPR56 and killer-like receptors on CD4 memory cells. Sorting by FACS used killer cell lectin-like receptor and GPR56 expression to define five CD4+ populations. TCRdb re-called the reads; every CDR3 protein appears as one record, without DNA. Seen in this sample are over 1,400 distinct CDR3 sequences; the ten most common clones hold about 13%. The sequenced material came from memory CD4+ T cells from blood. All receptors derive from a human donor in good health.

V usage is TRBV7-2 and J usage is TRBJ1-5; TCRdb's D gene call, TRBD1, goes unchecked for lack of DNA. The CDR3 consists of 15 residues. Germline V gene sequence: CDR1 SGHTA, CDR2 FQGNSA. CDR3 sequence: CASSFTGGFGQPQHF.

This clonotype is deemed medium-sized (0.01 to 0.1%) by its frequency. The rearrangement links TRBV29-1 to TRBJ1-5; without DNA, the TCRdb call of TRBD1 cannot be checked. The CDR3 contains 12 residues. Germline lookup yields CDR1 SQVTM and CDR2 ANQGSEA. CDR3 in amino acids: CSVGGQDQPQHF.

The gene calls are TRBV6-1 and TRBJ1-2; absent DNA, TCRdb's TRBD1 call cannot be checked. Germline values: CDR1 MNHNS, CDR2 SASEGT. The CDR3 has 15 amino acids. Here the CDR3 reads CASSATGAANYGYTF.

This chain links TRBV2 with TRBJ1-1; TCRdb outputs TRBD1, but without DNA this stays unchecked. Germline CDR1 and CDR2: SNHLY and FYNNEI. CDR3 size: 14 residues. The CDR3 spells CASSSQGSNTEAFF.

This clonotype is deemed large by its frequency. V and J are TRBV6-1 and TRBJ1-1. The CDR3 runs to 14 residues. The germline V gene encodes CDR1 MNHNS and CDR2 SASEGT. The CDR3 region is CASSEGGRRTEAFF.

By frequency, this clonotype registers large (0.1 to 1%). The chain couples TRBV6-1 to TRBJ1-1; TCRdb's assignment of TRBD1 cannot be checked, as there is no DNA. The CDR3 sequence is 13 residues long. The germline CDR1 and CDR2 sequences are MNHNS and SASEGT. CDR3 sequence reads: CASRTTGDTEAFF.

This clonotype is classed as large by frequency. Here the CDR3 reads CASSITGQGRNIQYF. The chain has TRBV6-6 and TRBJ2-4; TCRdb's D call, TRBD1, is unchecked because there is no DNA. The CDR3 consists of 15 residues. Germline lookup yields CDR1 MNHNY and CDR2 SVGAGI (reference sequence).

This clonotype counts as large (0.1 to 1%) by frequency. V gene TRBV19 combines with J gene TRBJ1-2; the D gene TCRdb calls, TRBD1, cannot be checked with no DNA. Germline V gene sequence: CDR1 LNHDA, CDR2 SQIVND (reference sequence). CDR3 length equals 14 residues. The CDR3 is CASSIPGINYGYTF.

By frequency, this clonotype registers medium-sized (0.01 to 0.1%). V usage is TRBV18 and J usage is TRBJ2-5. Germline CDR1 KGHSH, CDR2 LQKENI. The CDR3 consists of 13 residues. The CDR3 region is CASSPPGVETQYF.

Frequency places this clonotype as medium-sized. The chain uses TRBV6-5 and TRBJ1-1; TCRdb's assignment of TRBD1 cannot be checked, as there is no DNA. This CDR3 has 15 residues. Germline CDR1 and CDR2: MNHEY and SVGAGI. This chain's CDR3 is CASSPGRIGNTEAFF.

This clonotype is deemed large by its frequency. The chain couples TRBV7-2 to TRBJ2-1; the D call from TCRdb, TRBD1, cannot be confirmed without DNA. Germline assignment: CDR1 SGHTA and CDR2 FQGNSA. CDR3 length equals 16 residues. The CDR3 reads CASSSGVGVGMGVTFF.

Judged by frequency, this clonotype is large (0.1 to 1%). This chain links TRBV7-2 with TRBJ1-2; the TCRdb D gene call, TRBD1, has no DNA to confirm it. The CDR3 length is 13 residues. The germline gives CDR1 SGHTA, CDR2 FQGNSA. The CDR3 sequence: CASAGQGAGGYTF.

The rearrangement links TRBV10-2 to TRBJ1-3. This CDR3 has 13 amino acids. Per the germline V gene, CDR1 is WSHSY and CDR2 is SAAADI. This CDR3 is CASSETAGNTIYF.